A single sample is the source of the 8 T cell receptor beta chains below, sequenced in a study of blood T cell repertoires in COVID-19. The protocol was immunoSEQ multiplex PCR, while the TCRdb copy is restricted to in-frame clones and leaves out a portion. This table holds about 260,000 clones, more than 70% found once. Sequenced: PBMCs or T cells enriched from blood (not recorded which). These receptors came from a woman in her 40s with acute COVID-19.

In this sample, this clone turned up once. The chain is built from TRBV11-2 and TRBJ2-7; TRBD2 might be the D (5 bases). The V gene lost 1 base and the J gene lost 6 bases, with 13 bases spanning the gap. Germline CDR1 and CDR2: SGHAT and FQNNGV. The CDR3 has 14 residues. CDR3 DNA: TGTGCCAGCAGCTTAGGGAGGCCGTCCCCCGAGCAGTACTTC. Translating it yields CASSLGRPSPEQYF.

The count of this clone is one. This chain links TRBV12-3 or TRBV12-4 with TRBJ2-1; weak D call: TRBD1 (6 bases). The V end was cut by 5 bases, the J end by 4 bases, with 6 bases between. The CDR3 length is 12 residues. In DNA, the CDR3 is TGTGCCAGCAGTGGACAGTACAATGAGCAGTTCTTC. It is translated as CASSGQYNEQFF.

The J gene is TRBJ1-3, the V gene TRBV5-1; 8 bases fit TRBD1. J lost 2 bases, V lost 4 bases, and 11 bases had no gene match. The CDR3 is made up of 17 amino acids. CDR1 is SGHRS, CDR2 YFSETQ, per germline. The CDR3 DNA reads as TGCGCCAGCAGCGAACTTGGACAGGGCTACACTGGAAACACCATATATTTT. It yields the protein CASSELGQGYTGNTIYF.

V is TRBV27 and J is TRBJ1-6, with D perhaps TRBD1 (5 bases). The CDR3 totals 15 residues. Germline CDR1 reads MNHEY; CDR2 reads SMNVEV (reference sequence). Trimming removed 4 bases at V and 9 bases at J, with 16 bases between. The CDR3 loop is CASSYSPGGGSPLHF. The CDR3, as DNA: TGTGCCAGCAGTTACTCACCCGGGGGGGGTTCACCCCTCCACTTT.

This chain joins TRBV23-1 and TRBJ2-1, with D maybe TRBD2 (5 bases). TRBV23-1 is an ORF, and what it does is uncertain. This CDR3 has 17 amino acids. Trimming shortened V by 0 bases and J by 4 bases, and 16 bases separated the two germline ends. CDR3: CASSQSAGRINYNEQFF. CDR3 DNA sequence: TGCGCCAGCAGTCAATCCGCGGGTCGCATTAATTACAATGAGCAGTTCTTC.

This clone was observed a single time. The rearrangement joins TRBV3-1 (or the pseudogene TRBV3-2) to TRBJ2-5; 9 positions match TRBD2. Germline V gives CDR1 LGHDT, CDR2 YNNKEL (reference sequence). The junction had 6 bases not matched to a gene; V was cut back by 5 bases and J by 5 bases. This CDR3 has 14 residues. CDR3 sequence: CASSFSGSDETQYF. CDR3 in DNA: TGTGCCAGCAGCTTTAGCGGGAGTGATGAGACCCAGTACTTC.

The chain employs TRBV19 and TRBJ1-5, with TRBD1 matching 7 bases. The CDR3 runs 15 residues. CDR1 is LNHDA and CDR2 is SQIVND in the germline V gene (reference sequence). After removal of 6 bases from V and 4 bases from J, the junction contained 9 bases not matched to a gene. Here the CDR3 reads CASSLGQVYNQPQHF. For the CDR3, the DNA is TGTGCCAGTAGCCTAGGACAGGTGTATAATCAGCCCCAGCATTTT. The whole variable domain, remainder taken from reference TRBV19 and TRBJ1-5, is DGGITQSPKYLFRKEGQNVTLSCEQNLNHDAMYWYRQDPGQGLRLIYYSQIVNDFQKGDIAEGYSVSREKKESFPLTVTSAQKNPTAFYLCASSLGQVYNQPQHFGDGTRLSIL.

This chain uses TRBV4-1 with TRBJ1-1, with TRBD1 identical over 7 bases. V gave up 2 bases and J gave up 6 bases; unmatched junction bases: 12. The CDR3 loop spans 16 amino acids. The germline gives CDR1 MGHRA, CDR2 YSYEKL. The CDR3 DNA sequence: TGCGCCAGCAGCCAAACAAGGGGGCCAAGGGGTGCTGAAGCTTTCTTT. This encodes CASSQTRGPRGAEAFF.